This TCR beta chain was identified in a study of CD8 T cells in ankylosing spondylitis. Study findings and constraints: Disease-linked clones reportedly showed significant enrichment in matched ankylosing spondylitis synovial fluid. Relatively scarce in peripheral blood, disease-linked clones were CD8+. Reactive arthritis synovial fluid and blood previously showed some of these motif variants. It appeared that ankylosing spondylitis blood was characterized by a TCR beta motif of eight highly homologous variants.

A word on this clonotype: Its cognate antigen is unknown.

TCRdb passed the 5' RACE reads through MiXCR, listing each CDR3 protein once. The profile shows about 330,000 distinct CDR3 sequences, approximately 8% of them singletons. V trimming: 2 bases; J trimming: 4 bases; junction bases outside the gene matches: 5. CDR1 and CDR2 (germline): SGHRS, YFSETQ. CDR3 length: 15 amino acids. This receptor was taken from a male donor with ankylosing spondylitis. V and J are TRBV5-1 and TRBJ2-2; TRBD2 agrees at 7 bases. Material: blood, either unsorted or a sorted T cell fraction (not recorded which). The CDR3 DNA is TGCGCCAGCAGCTTAGGACTAGGGGTCACCGGGGAGCTGTTTTTT. Its translation: CASSLGLGVTGELFF.